This T cell receptor beta chain originates from a study of identical twins. From germline, CDR1 is KGHDR and CDR2 SFDVKD. This CDR3 contains 13 residues. V dropped 2 bases and J dropped 6 bases, with 7 bases sitting between them. About this clonotype: The antigen is unknown.

Healthy Caucasians supplied all donations. General study results and limits: Abundant beta clonotypes from cord blood had fewer insertions, unlike memory repertoires, which showed none.

From the 5' RACE reads, TCRdb called clonotypes with MiXCR, one entry per CDR3 protein. Altogether about 340,000 distinct CDR3 sequences are present, roughly an eighth being singletons, with the ten largest covering 7.2%. This sample also belongs to another study, concerning yellow fever vaccine responses in identical twins.

The chain combines TRBV24-1 with TRBJ2-1; no clear D gene. This receptor was identified in a woman aged 18-29 years in good health. Material for sequencing was CD8+ T cells sorted from blood. In DNA form, the CDR3 reads TGTGCCACCAGTGATTGGGTGGTCAATGAGCAGTTCTTC. Translated: CATSDWVVNEQFF.